A selection of T cell receptor beta chains follows, all from one sample in a study of beta chain features in type 1 diabetes. Measured with immunoSEQ multiplex PCR; TCRdb has only the in-frame clones, and not every one. The sample includes 860,000 or so clones, under 20% seen only once; the top ten take 0.02% to 0.025%. Sequenced material: naive CD4+ T cells from blood. The receptors originated from a woman aged 18-29 years in good health. Both conserved end residues are part of each CDR3. The D gene is left open where the match is weak.

D | V | CDR3
. | TRBV5-4 | CASSFVQQEETQYF
. | TRBV7-2 | CASSLSGSGDTQYF
TRBD2 | TRBV4-3 | CASSPRPHSSGIFEQFF
. | TRBV25-1 | CASSGQDVRDGELFF
. | TRBV6-6 | CASGRTYGQETQYF
. | TRBV6-5 | CASSYAHNREQFF
. | TRBV5-1 | CASSSPLGPSQGIQYF
. | TRBV9 | CASSVALTSSDSQETQYF
TRBD2 | TRBV15 | CATSRARDYGGEQYF
. | TRBV25-1 | CASSLPGSDTQYF
. | TRBV9 | CASSVVARTSDTQYF
. | TRBV4-2 | CASSQAGGGRGAYNEQFF
. | TRBV2 | CASSLSYEQYF
. | TRBV18 | CASSGQNTGELFF
. | TRBV29-1 | CSVEGVTDRTYSSYNEQFF
. | TRBV7-9 | CASSFGQAPYGYTF
TRBD1 | TRBV7-2 | CASSLAGTGGETQYF
. | TRBV7-9 | CASSFGRENEKLFF
. | TRBV28 | CASSLGGPLTYGYTF
. | TRBV19 | CASKGRGARWSNQPQHF
. | TRBV28 | CASRRGKQYF
. | TRBV9 | CASSVGVSGETQYF
. | TRBV7-9 | CASRDTGSGNTIYF
. | TRBV19 | CASAATRNTEAFF
. | TRBV25-1 | CASSPPLGGGYTF
TRBD2 | TRBV4-3 | CASSQGTSGIYEQYF
. | TRBV29-1 | CSVGTVKNIQYF
. | TRBV9 | CASSVAGSPLNEQFF
TRBD1 | TRBV27 | CASSLSRTGSPYEQYF
TRBD2 | TRBV7-2 | CASSSVRLAGGLVPYEQYF
TRBD2 | TRBV15 | CATSRGPPGLAGAGEFF
. | TRBV28 | CASSLDGSYNEQFF
. | TRBV20-1 | CSASFDTQYF
. | TRBV20-1 | CSARLTGEQYF
TRBD2 | TRBV6-9 | CASPRGASGRTYEQYF
TRBD2 | TRBV7-2 | CASSLTSGAYNEQFF
TRBD2 | TRBV5-1 | CASSPGGLDRGEQSF
. | TRBV15 | CATSRDHRGTEAFF
TRBD1 | TRBV27 | CASSIRQGGLNEQFF
. | TRBV19 | CASSITGHEAAFF
. | TRBV4-1 | CASSQGQHNEQFF
TRBD1 | TRBV4-3 | CASSQDRIIRGQGVYEQYF
. | TRBV7-9 | CASSITATIGGEQFF
. | TRBV9 | CASSVDAGSYEQYF